Listed below are T cell receptor beta chains from one sample, sequenced in a study of cytomegalovirus exposure and HLA in healthy donors. Clones were sequenced by immunoSEQ multiplex PCR, and TCRdb holds only the in-frame ones, with some missing. The sample holds roughly 120,000 clones, 82% seen once. Input material: PBMCs. These receptor sequences come from a woman aged 18-29 years in good health and CMV-seronegative. Each CDR3 is given with its conserved first and last residue. Each record gives: clone size, V gene, D gene, J gene, CDR3 protein, CDR3 DNA. D genes are given only for firm matches. Size is stated for part of the rows, as once, few or many counts, or as a class when the clone is expanded.

few	TRBV29-1	NA	TRBJ2-3	CSVDRYYSDTQYF	TGCAGCGTTGACAGGTATTACTCGGATACGCAGTATTTT
NA	TRBV10-2	TRBD2	TRBJ2-7	CASLGTTRTYEQYF	TGCGCCAGTCTTGGGACTACCCGTACCTACGAGCAGTACTTC
NA	TRBV27	NA	TRBJ1-2	CASSLLSGYGYTF	TGTGCCAGCAGTCTCCTTAGTGGCTATGGCTACACCTTC
NA	TRBV11-3	NA	TRBJ2-3	CASSQSSTDTQYF	TGTGCCAGCAGCCAGTCTAGCACAGATACGCAGTATTTT
NA	TRBV27	TRBD1	TRBJ2-3	CASSLTTGLSTDTQYF	TGTGCCAGCAGTTTAACGACAGGGTTAAGCACAGATACGCAGTATTTT
NA	TRBV9	NA	TRBJ2-1	CASSVERYNEQFF	TGTGCCAGCAGCGTAGAACGGTACAATGAGCAGTTCTTC
NA	TRBV6-5	NA	TRBJ1-2	CASSYGQISGYTF	TGTGCCAGCAGTTATGGACAGATCTCTGGCTACACCTTC
few	TRBV6-1	NA	TRBJ1-6	CASSVTSSYNSPLHF	TGTGCCAGCAGTGTGACTAGCTCCTATAATTCACCCCTCCACTTT
NA	TRBV5-4	TRBD2	TRBJ2-5	CASSLPTSVETQYF	TGTGCCAGCAGCCTACCGACTAGCGTGGAGACCCAGTACTTC
NA	TRBV11-2	NA	TRBJ2-5	CASSRETQYF	TGTGCCAGCAGCCGAGAGACCCAGTACTTC
few	TRBV18	NA	TRBJ2-1	CASSPNGGSYNEQFF	TGTGCCAGCTCACCAAACGGGGGAAGCTACAATGAGCAGTTCTTC
few	TRBV5-6	TRBD1	TRBJ1-2	CASSFPYISGGGYTF	TGTGCCAGCAGCTTCCCATATATATCAGGGGGAGGCTACACCTTC
once	TRBV18	TRBD1	TRBJ1-2	CASSPGTGAHYGYTF	TGTGCCAGCTCACCTGGGACAGGGGCTCACTATGGCTACACCTTC
NA	TRBV5-1	NA	TRBJ2-2	CASSLGLVTGELFF	TGCGCCAGCAGCTTGGGGCTAGTTACCGGGGAGCTGTTTTTT
NA	TRBV7-2	TRBD2	TRBJ2-5	CASSRTSGGAQETQYF	TGTGCCAGCAGCCGGACTAGCGGGGGGGCCCAAGAGACCCAGTACTTC
NA	TRBV5-4	TRBD2	TRBJ2-5	CASSLTRLAARGETQYF	TGTGCCAGCAGCTTGACACGACTAGCGGCGAGGGGAGAGACCCAGTACTTC
NA	TRBV19	NA	TRBJ1-2	CASSIRYTDGYTF	TGTGCCAGTAGTATCAGGTACACTGATGGCTACACCTTC
NA	TRBV13	NA	TRBJ2-7	CASRSLSSYEQYF	TGTGCCAGCCGATCCCTTAGCTCCTACGAGCAGTACTTC
NA	TRBV7-9	NA	TRBJ1-6	CASSPLAAGSPLHF	TGTGCCAGCAGCCCCCTAGCCGCCGGGTCACCCCTCCACTTT
NA	TRBV4-1	NA	TRBJ1-1	CASARTAGTEAFF	TGCGCCAGCGCCCGGACAGCCGGCACTGAAGCTTTCTTT
NA	TRBV7-9	NA	TRBJ2-7	CASSMTGIPYEQYF	TGTGCCAGCAGCATGACAGGTATCCCCTACGAGCAGTACTTC
NA	TRBV5-1	TRBD2	TRBJ2-5	CASSYGGGASETQYF	TGCGCCAGCAGCTACGGCGGGGGGGCCTCGGAGACCCAGTACTTC
NA	TRBV7-2	TRBD2	TRBJ2-7	CASSWTPGLAREQYF	TGTGCCAGCAGCTGGACGCCGGGACTAGCGCGCGAGCAGTACTTC
NA	TRBV7-2	NA	TRBJ2-2	CASSFRSGSAGELFF	TGTGCCAGCAGCTTCAGATCAGGGTCGGCCGGGGAGCTGTTTTTT
NA	TRBV15	NA	TRBJ2-1	CATSRDGVAAYNEQFF	TGTGCCACCAGCAGAGATGGGGTAGCGGCGTACAATGAGCAGTTCTTC
NA	TRBV4-3	TRBD2	TRBJ2-7	CASSPRGAGSYEQYF	TGCGCCAGCAGCCCCCGGGGAGCGGGGTCCTACGAGCAGTACTTC
NA	TRBV14	TRBD2	TRBJ2-1	CASSSRYSGGPNEQFF	TGTGCCAGCAGCTCAAGGTATAGCGGGGGGCCCAATGAGCAGTTCTTC
NA	TRBV30	TRBD1	TRBJ1-3	CAGGTDSGNTIYF	TGTGCCGGTGGGACAGACTCTGGAAACACCATATATTTT
NA	TRBV25-1	TRBD1	TRBJ2-7	CASSEYRGQGAQYF	TGTGCCAGCAGTGAATACCGGGGGCAGGGGGCGCAGTACTTC
NA	TRBV30	TRBD2	TRBJ2-1	CAWRSGTSVGNEQFF	TGTGCCTGGAGGAGCGGGACCTCAGTAGGGAATGAGCAGTTCTTC
NA	TRBV9	NA	TRBJ2-6	CASSVHVSSGANVLTF	TGTGCCAGCAGCGTTCACGTCAGCTCTGGGGCCAACGTCCTGACTTTC
NA	TRBV7-2	NA	TRBJ1-6	CASSLTRGGGYNSPLHF	TGTGCCAGCAGCTTGACTCGAGGGGGTGGCTATAATTCACCCCTCCACTTT
NA	TRBV18	TRBD2	TRBJ2-3	CASSRLAGIDTQYF	TGTGCCAGCTCCCGACTAGCGGGGATAGATACGCAGTATTTT
NA	TRBV6-6	NA	TRBJ1-2	CASSQTESPGYGYTF	TGTGCCAGCAGCCAGACGGAATCCCCGGGGTATGGCTACACCTTC
NA	TRBV12-5	TRBD1	TRBJ2-4	CASGRDRGTKNIQYF	TGTGCTAGTGGCCGGGACAGGGGAACCAAAAACATTCAGTACTTC
NA	TRBV11-2	NA	TRBJ2-4	CASSFRKEDGLAKNIQYF	TGTGCCAGCAGCTTCCGCAAGGAGGATGGATTAGCCAAAAACATTCAGTACTTC
NA	TRBV6-5	NA	TRBJ1-2	CASSYGGSVGEGYTF	TGTGCCAGCAGTTACGGGGGCAGTGTGGGTGAAGGCTACACCTTC
NA	TRBV27	NA	TRBJ1-1	CASKLRQLNTEAFF	TGTGCCAGCAAATTGCGGCAGCTAAACACTGAAGCTTTCTTT
NA	TRBV4-1	NA	TRBJ2-7	CASSQVPTRGRSEQYF	TGCGCCAGCAGCCAAGTCCCGACACGGGGTCGGTCCGAGCAGTACTTC
NA	TRBV6-1	TRBD1	TRBJ1-2	CASRPGQGANYGYTF	TGTGCCAGCAGGCCCGGACAGGGGGCTAACTATGGCTACACCTTC
once	TRBV28	NA	TRBJ2-3	CASSLKTRSTQYF	TGTGCCAGCAGTTTAAAAACCCGTAGTACGCAGTATTTT
NA	TRBV2	TRBD2	TRBJ2-7	CASSAGTSGTYEQYF	TGTGCCAGCAGTGCCGGGACTAGCGGAACCTACGAGCAGTACTTC
NA	TRBV7-2	NA	TRBJ2-7	CASSLAVAVGTYEQYF	TGTGCCAGCAGCTTAGCCGTGGCGGTCGGGACCTACGAGCAGTACTTC
NA	TRBV11-3	NA	TRBJ2-2	CASSLNRANTGELFF	TGTGCCAGCAGCTTAAACAGGGCGAACACCGGGGAGCTGTTTTTT
NA	TRBV19	NA	TRBJ1-5	CASTGAYSNQPQHF	TGTGCCAGTACGGGAGCGTATAGCAATCAGCCCCAGCATTTT
NA	TRBV5-1	NA	TRBJ1-1	CASSLGAGNTEAFF	TGCGCCAGCAGCTTGGGCGCCGGGAACACTGAAGCTTTCTTT
NA	TRBV19	TRBD1	TRBJ1-1	CASRQQGLNTEAFF	TGTGCCAGTAGGCAACAGGGGCTGAACACTGAAGCTTTCTTT